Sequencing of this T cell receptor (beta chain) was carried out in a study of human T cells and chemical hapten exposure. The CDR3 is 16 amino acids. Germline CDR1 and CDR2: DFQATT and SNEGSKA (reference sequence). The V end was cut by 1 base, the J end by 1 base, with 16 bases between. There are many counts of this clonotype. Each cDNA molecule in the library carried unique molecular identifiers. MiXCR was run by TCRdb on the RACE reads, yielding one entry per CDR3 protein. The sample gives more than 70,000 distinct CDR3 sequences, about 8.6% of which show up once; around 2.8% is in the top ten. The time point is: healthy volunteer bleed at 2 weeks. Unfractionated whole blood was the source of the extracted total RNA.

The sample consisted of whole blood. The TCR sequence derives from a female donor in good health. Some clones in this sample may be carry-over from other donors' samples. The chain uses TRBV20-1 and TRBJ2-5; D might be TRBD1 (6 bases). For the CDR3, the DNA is TGCAGTGCTAGAGTTGAGACAGGCGGATCCCAAGAGACCCAGTACTTC. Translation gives CSARVETGGSQETQYF.